This TCR beta chain was captured in a study of CD8 T cells in ankylosing spondylitis. At least ten counts were recorded for this clonotype. Its antigen is not identified. Findings of the study overall: Reportedly, significant enrichment of disease-linked clones occurred in matched ankylosing spondylitis synovial fluid. Peripheral blood held disease-linked clones only at relatively low frequency, and these were CD8+. Characteristic of ankylosing spondylitis blood, it appeared, was a TCR beta motif comprising eight highly homologous variants.

TCRdb called the 5' RACE reads again in MiXCR, with one record for every CDR3 protein. In the table there are about 460,000 distinct CDR3 sequences, approximately 5% of which are singletons. The V gene's germline CDR1 is SQVTM and CDR2 ANQGSEA. The CDR3 is 16 residues long. J gave up 0 bases and V 4 bases, and 9 bases lay outside the gene matches. The sample comprised blood, either unsorted or a sorted T cell fraction (not recorded which). The chain recombines TRBV29-1 with TRBJ2-7, with 10 bases aligning to TRBD1. This sequence originates from a male donor with ankylosing spondylitis. CDR3 sequence reads: CSVVGGQGVGSYEQYF. The CDR3 nucleotides read TGCAGCGTTGTTGGTGGACAGGGGGTAGGCTCCTACGAGCAGTACTTC.